The 14 T cell receptor beta chains below were found in one sample sequenced in a study of blood T cell repertoires in COVID-19. Data came from immunoSEQ multiplex PCR; TCRdb stores just in-frame clones and leaves some out. The repertoire has about 170,000 clones, over 80% of them found once; the top ten carry around 8%. The sample taken for sequencing was peripheral blood. All receptors come from a woman older than 75 with COVID-19, enrolled during active disease.

The chain joins TRBV18 to TRBJ1-3, with D uncertain. Germline CDR1 and CDR2: KGHSH and LQKENI. Trimming cost V 3 bases and J 2 bases, with 14 bases left between them. The CDR3 runs 16 residues. This CDR3 is CASSPIRVGAGNTIYF. The DNA for the CDR3 is TGTGCCAGCTCACCGATCCGCGTTGGAGCTGGAAACACCATATATTTT. Full variable domain (remainder filled in from reference TRBV18 and TRBJ1-3): NAGVMQNPRHLVRRRGQEARLRCSPMKGHSHVYWYRQLPEEGLKFMVYLQKENIIDESGMPKERFSAEFPKEGPSILRIQQVVRGDSAAYFCASSPIRVGAGNTIYFGEGSWLTVV.

The V and J genes are TRBV5-1 and TRBJ1-5, with TRBD1 identical over 7 bases. V dropped 0 bases and J dropped 3; count of bases not matched to a gene: 0. The germline CDR1 and CDR2 sequences are SGHRS and YFSETQ. This CDR3 contains 14 residues. The CDR3 DNA follows: TGCGCCAGCAGCTTGGAGGGGGCCAATCAGCCCCAGCATTTT. Amino acids: CASSLEGANQPQHF. The whole variable domain, remainder taken from reference TRBV5-1 and TRBJ1-5, is KAGVTQTPRYLIKTRGQQVTLSCSPISGHRSVSWYQQTPGQGLQFLFEYFSETQRNKGNFPGRFSGRQFSNSRSEMNVSTLELGDSALYLCASSLEGANQPQHFGDGTRLSIL.

This chain joins TRBV6-5 and TRBJ1-4, with unresolved D. CDR1 MNHEY and CDR2 SVGAGI come from the germline V gene. Trimming took off 0 bases at V and 7 bases at J, with 15 bases between the two ends. This CDR3 is built from 16 residues. For the CDR3, the DNA is TGTGCCAGCAGTTACTCCGGAGCGGCGCCGATTGAAAAACTGTTTTTT. This sequence encodes CASSYSGAAPIEKLFF.

This clone was seen only once. V is TRBV6-2 or TRBV6-3 and J is TRBJ2-6, with TRBD1 matching over 8 bases. The CDR3 spans 15 residues. J lost 7 bases, V lost 5 bases, and 7 bases had no gene match. Germline CDR1 is MNHEY and CDR2 is SVGEGT. CDR3 DNA sequence: TGTGCCAGCAGTCAAACAGGGGGTCGAGCCAACGTCCTGACTTTC. This sequence encodes CASSQTGGRANVLTF.

CDR3 sequence reads: CASSLAGGWSTEAFF. The CDR3 nucleotides read TGCGCCAGCAGCTTGGCGGGGGGCTGGAGCACTGAAGCTTTCTTT. The V and J genes are TRBV5-1 and TRBJ1-1; possibly TRBD1 for D (6 bases). Germline V lookup: CDR1 SGHRS, CDR2 YFSETQ. Trimming left V 0 bases short and J 4 bases short, with 13 bases between. The CDR3 runs to 15 residues.

This clone turned up a few times. This chain connects TRBV2 to TRBJ1-3; no clear D gene. The CDR3 is 12 residues long. CDR1 is SNHLY and CDR2 is FYNNEI in the germline V gene. Trimming removed 6 bases at V and 2 bases at J, with 5 bases between. CDR3 residues: CASSTAGNTIYF. The CDR3, as DNA: TGTGCCAGCAGCACTGCTGGAAACACCATATATTTT.

The chain links TRBV18 to TRBJ2-1; D may be TRBD2 (5 bases). There are 12 residues in the CDR3. V was trimmed by 3 bases and J by 5 bases, leaving 5 bases between them. Germline V gene sequence: CDR1 KGHSH, CDR2 LQKENI. In DNA, the CDR3 is TGTGCCAGCTCACCGCGGGACAATGAGCAGTTCTTC. This codes for CASSPRDNEQFF.

Turning to this clone: At one boundary the junction diverges from the germline segment, which might be a read error. The chain links TRBV2 to TRBJ1-2; no clear D. There are 10 residues in the CDR3. CDR1 is SNHLY, CDR2 FYNNEI, per germline. The CDR3, as DNA: TGTGCCAGCAGTGGCGGCACTACCAACTTC. It yields the protein CASSGGTTNF. The full variable domain, rest sourced from reference TRBV2 and TRBJ1-2, is EPEVTQTPSHQVTQMGQEVILRCVPISNHLYFYWYRQILGQKVEFLVSFYNNEISEKSEIFDDQFSVERPDGSNFTLKIRSTKLEDSAMYFCASSGGTTNFGSGTRLTVV.

The V and J genes are TRBV5-1 and TRBJ1-6; no clear D. V was cut by 1 base and J by 8 bases, with 16 bases left in between. The CDR3 covers 16 residues. In germline, CDR1 is SGHRS, CDR2 YFSETQ. The CDR3 spells CASSLRIGPADSPLHF. DNA of the CDR3: TGCGCCAGCAGCTTGAGGATAGGCCCGGCGGATTCACCCCTCCACTTT.

The V gene is TRBV12-3 or TRBV12-4, the J gene TRBJ1-4; D possibly corresponds to TRBD1 (5 bases). With 3 bases removed from V and 7 bases from J, the gap between germline ends came to 9 bases. The CDR3 consists of 13 residues. The CDR3 sequence: CASSFGGGEKLFF. DNA of the CDR3: TGTGCCAGCAGTTTTGGGGGGGGTGAAAAACTGTTTTTT.

The V call is TRBV5-1, the J call TRBJ1-2, with a possible D match to TRBD1 (5 bases). In germline, CDR1 is SGHRS, CDR2 YFSETQ. The CDR3 has 15 residues. V was cut by 3 bases and J by 3 bases, with 15 bases left in between. DNA of the CDR3: TGCGCCAGCAGCTCAAGTATGGGGGGGTACTATGGCTACACCTTC. It yields the protein CASSSSMGGYYGYTF.

This clone has only one observation. The chain uses TRBV27 and TRBJ2-1, with 10 positions matching TRBD2. V lost 2 bases and J lost 7; bases outside the gene matches: 8. CDR3 length: 16 residues. Germline V CDR1 and CDR2: MNHEY, SMNVEV (reference sequence). The CDR3 region has the DNA TGTGCCAGCAGTTTACTAGCGGGAGCTCCGGTGAATGAGCAGTTCTTC. It encodes CASSLLAGAPVNEQFF.

The chain recombines TRBV6-1 with TRBJ1-5, with D possibly matching TRBD1 (6 bases). Germline V gene data show CDR1 as MNHNS and CDR2 as SASEGT. The V gene lost 4 bases and the J gene lost 3 bases, with 16 bases spanning the gap. The CDR3 is made up of 16 amino acids. The CDR3 loop is CASSAGSGGPNQPQHF. CDR3 in DNA: TGTGCCAGCAGTGCGGGGAGCGGGGGCCCCAATCAGCCCCAGCATTTT.

Details on this clone: The germline gene is not matched at one end of the junction; a read error may be the cause. The chain is built from TRBV5-1 and TRBJ1-3, with D unresolved. Germline V CDR1 and CDR2: SGHRS, YFSETQ. CDR3 length: 13 residues. CDR3 region: CASSLASGNTIYF. Here the CDR3 DNA reads TGCGCCAGCAGTTTGGCGTCTGGAAACACCATATATTTT.